This T cell receptor (beta chain) is drawn from a study of metastatic and nonmetastatic thyroid tumors. At the level of the study: The comparison covered peripheral blood and tumor or nodule tissue in malignant and benign thyroid patients.

Thyroid surgery was performed in patients who had received no treatment beforehand. General study points: Significantly higher TCR beta diversity was reportedly seen in malignant thyroid tumors than benign nodules, in blood and tumor.

Study processing details: A classifier for distant metastasis in papillary thyroid cancer was constructed using CDR3 differences observed across clinicopathological groups. TCRdb re-clonotyped the PCR reads via MiXCR. These V and J calls rely on TCRdb rather than the paper's analysis. The sample consists of over 25,000 clones, 4% to 5% of them appearing once. Trimming took 4 bases from V and 8 from J, leaving 11 bases between them. This CDR3 is 12 amino acids long. Germline assignment: CDR1 SGDLS and CDR2 YYNGEE. This clone was detected many times. Antigen: not known. Sequences were obtained from blood. The TCR was taken from a female donor with papillary thyroid cancer or a benign thyroid nodule (not recorded which). Some clones in this sample may be carry-over from other donors' samples. The gene calls are TRBV9 and TRBJ2-3, with D possibly being TRBD2 (5 bases). For the CDR3, the DNA is TGTGCCAGCAGCCTCAACCGGGGTACGCAGTATTTT. Translating gives CASSLNRGTQYF. The full variable domain, rest sourced from reference TRBV9 and TRBJ2-3, is DSGVTQTPKHLITATGQRVTLRCSPRSGDLSVYWYQQSLDQGLQFLIQYYNGEERAKGNILERFSAQQFPDLHSELNLSSLELGDSALYFCASSLNRGTQYFGPGTRLTVL.